These 3 T cell receptor beta chains originate from one sample sequenced in a study of blood T cell repertoires in COVID-19. TCRdb's copy holds only in-frame clones and misses some; the assay was immunoSEQ multiplex PCR. The top ten clones hold 7.5% to 10% of a sample with fewer than 200,000 clones, approximately 83% of them seen once. Sequencing was performed on peripheral blood. Receptor source: a man in his fifties with active or convalescent COVID-19.

This clone has only a few counts. The genes are TRBV27 and TRBJ2-7; D unclear. The CDR3 consists of 14 residues. The germline CDR1 and CDR2 sequences are MNHEY and SMNVEV (reference sequence). V was trimmed by 5 bases and J by 0 bases, leaving 11 bases between them. This CDR3 reads CASSPTTDSYEQYF. As DNA, the CDR3 is TGTGCCAGCAGTCCGACGACTGACTCCTACGAGCAGTACTTC.

J is TRBJ2-7 and V is TRBV20-1, with D maybe TRBD2 (6 bases). V lost 3 bases, J lost 7 bases, and 16 bases lay in between. From germline, CDR1 is DFQATT and CDR2 SNEGSKA (reference sequence). The CDR3 spans 13 residues. DNA of the CDR3: TGCAGTGCTAGTCCCACTAGCCGGCGAGAGCAGTACTTC. Its translation is CSASPTSRREQYF.

The V and J genes are TRBV5-1 and TRBJ2-7, with TRBD2 matching 10 bases. V trimming: 4 bases; J trimming: 2 bases; junction bases outside the gene matches: 6. The CDR3 consists of 15 residues. Germline CDR1 is SGHRS and CDR2 is YFSETQ. CDR3 amino acids: CASSPVLAGAYEQYF. In nucleotides, the CDR3 is TGCGCCAGCAGCCCCGTGCTAGCGGGAGCCTACGAGCAGTACTTC.